Listed below are T cell receptor beta chains from one sample, sequenced in a study of T-cell memory formation after mild COVID-19. TCRdb ran MiXCR on the 5' RACE reads and lists one entry per CDR3 protein. This table has 140,000 or so distinct CDR3 sequences, over 15% appearing once. Sequenced material: PBMCs or a T cell subset sorted from them (not recorded which). The receptors shown here come from an adult woman who had mild COVID-19 (a few samples of this study predate the infection). Cell type and time point are not known. CDR3s include the opening cysteine and the closing phenylalanine or tryptophan. The order of the fields is V gene, J gene, clone size, D gene, CDR3 DNA, CDR3 protein. A D gene is named only where the DNA matches it firmly. Some rows mark clone size as missing; the rest say once, few, many or name a class of expanded clone.

v_gene: TRBV15; j_gene: TRBJ2-1; abundance: few; d_gene: NA; CDR3nt: TGTGCCACCAGCACCACCCTGGGGGCGTCCTCCTACAATGAGCAGTTCTTC; CDR3aa: CATSTTLGASSYNEQFF
v_gene: TRBV7-3; j_gene: TRBJ2-1; abundance: few; d_gene: TRBD2; CDR3nt: TGTGCCAGCAGCGCACGGGTGGGTAGCGGGGGCCTCTCCTACAATGAGCAGTTCTTC; CDR3aa: CASSARVGSGGLSYNEQFF
v_gene: TRBV4-3; j_gene: TRBJ2-1; abundance: few; d_gene: TRBD2; CDR3nt: TGCGCCAGCAGCCAATCCCTTAGCGGACTAGAATACAATGAGCAGTTCTTC; CDR3aa: CASSQSLSGLEYNEQFF
v_gene: TRBV21-1; j_gene: TRBJ2-7; abundance: many; d_gene: NA; CDR3nt: TGTGCCAGCAGCAAAGTCCCAGACTACGAGCAGTACTTC; CDR3aa: CASSKVPDYEQYF
v_gene: TRBV24-1; j_gene: TRBJ2-7; abundance: NA; d_gene: TRBD2; CDR3nt: TGTGCCACCAGTGGGCTAGCGGGGAGCGAGCAGTACTTC; CDR3aa: CATSGLAGSEQYF
v_gene: TRBV19; j_gene: TRBJ1-1; abundance: NA; d_gene: TRBD1; CDR3nt: TGTGCCAGTGGACAGGGGAGGGACACTGAAGCTTTCTTT; CDR3aa: CASGQGRDTEAFF
v_gene: TRBV6-2/TRBV6-3; j_gene: TRBJ1-2; abundance: NA; d_gene: NA; CDR3nt: TGTGCCAGCAGGAACCCTACCAACTATGGCTACACCTTC; CDR3aa: CASRNPTNYGYTF
v_gene: TRBV20-1; j_gene: TRBJ1-1; abundance: NA; d_gene: NA; CDR3nt: TGCAGTGCTAGTGGAGGGGGAGACCTGAACACTGAAGCTTTCTTT; CDR3aa: CSASGGGDLNTEAFF
v_gene: TRBV10-3; j_gene: TRBJ2-1; abundance: NA; d_gene: TRBD2; CDR3nt: TGTGCCATCAGCGGAACTAGCGGGTCCTACAATGAGCAGTTCTTC; CDR3aa: CAISGTSGSYNEQFF
v_gene: TRBV11-2; j_gene: TRBJ1-1; abundance: NA; d_gene: TRBD1; CDR3nt: TGTGCCAGCGGGACAGACATGAACACTGAAGCTTTCTTT; CDR3aa: CASGTDMNTEAFF
v_gene: TRBV11-3; j_gene: TRBJ1-1; abundance: NA; d_gene: NA; CDR3nt: TGTGCCAGCAGCTTCTCCTTTCTGACATGGGAGGCTTTCTTT; CDR3aa: CASSFSFLTWEAFF
v_gene: TRBV7-6; j_gene: TRBJ2-7; abundance: NA; d_gene: NA; CDR3nt: TGTGCCAGCAGCTTACGAGAGGGAGAGGCTTACGAGCAGTACTTC; CDR3aa: CASSLREGEAYEQYF
v_gene: TRBV4-3; j_gene: TRBJ2-2; abundance: NA; d_gene: NA; CDR3nt: TGCGCCAGCAGCCAAGATCCCTTCGGACAGAAAGCCACCGGGGAGCTGTTTTTT; CDR3aa: CASSQDPFGQKATGELFF
v_gene: TRBV20-1; j_gene: TRBJ2-3; abundance: few; d_gene: TRBD2; CDR3nt: TGCAGTGTTAAGCGGGGTCCAGATACGCAGTATTTT; CDR3aa: CSVKRGPDTQYF
v_gene: TRBV3-1; j_gene: TRBJ2-7; abundance: NA; d_gene: NA; CDR3nt: TGTGCCAGCAGCCAAGATAGGCAGTTAGCCTACGAGCAGTACTTC; CDR3aa: CASSQDRQLAYEQYF
v_gene: TRBV9; j_gene: TRBJ2-2; abundance: NA; d_gene: NA; CDR3nt: TGTGCCAGCAGCCCGTGGTCAGGGGCGAACACCGGGGAGCTGTTTTTT; CDR3aa: CASSPWSGANTGELFF
v_gene: TRBV7-9; j_gene: TRBJ2-3; abundance: few; d_gene: TRBD1; CDR3nt: TGTGCCAGCAGCCCGCGGGACAGGGGGGTGGCGACAGATACGCAGTATTTT; CDR3aa: CASSPRDRGVATDTQYF
v_gene: TRBV5-5; j_gene: TRBJ2-6; abundance: few; d_gene: TRBD1; CDR3nt: TGTGCCAGCAGCTCCCTCGGGACAGGGGCACGCTCTGGGGCCAACGTCCTGACTTTC; CDR3aa: CASSSLGTGARSGANVLTF
v_gene: TRBV20-1; j_gene: TRBJ2-3; abundance: NA; d_gene: TRBD1; CDR3nt: TGCAGTGCTAGAACCGGGACAGTGGTAGATACGCAGTATTTT; CDR3aa: CSARTGTVVDTQYF
v_gene: TRBV7-7; j_gene: TRBJ2-1; abundance: few; d_gene: NA; CDR3nt: TGTGCTAGCAGCTCCGGACTGCAGGTTTACAATGAGCAGTTCTTC; CDR3aa: CASSSGLQVYNEQFF
v_gene: TRBV4-1; j_gene: TRBJ1-4; abundance: NA; d_gene: NA; CDR3nt: TGCGCCAGCAGCCAAGATACATCCGCAACTAATGAAAAACTGTTTTTT; CDR3aa: CASSQDTSATNEKLFF
v_gene: TRBV3-1; j_gene: TRBJ2-3; abundance: few; d_gene: TRBD2; CDR3nt: TGTGCCTGCGGGAGACTTGCCACAGATACGCAGTATTTT; CDR3aa: CACGRLATDTQYF
v_gene: TRBV5-1; j_gene: TRBJ1-2; abundance: few; d_gene: NA; CDR3nt: TGCGCCAGCAATTCGGAGGCTTCTTCGAGCAATCTCTATGGCTACACCTTC; CDR3aa: CASNSEASSSNLYGYTF
v_gene: TRBV29-1; j_gene: TRBJ1-1; abundance: NA; d_gene: NA; CDR3nt: TGCAGCGTTGAAGAGGGGGTAAGGAACACTGAAGCTTTCTTT; CDR3aa: CSVEEGVRNTEAFF
v_gene: TRBV3-1; j_gene: TRBJ2-4; abundance: NA; d_gene: NA; CDR3nt: TGTGCCAGCAGCCAGGGTTGGGCTCTAGCCAAAAACATTCAGTACTTC; CDR3aa: CASSQGWALAKNIQYF
v_gene: TRBV4-1; j_gene: TRBJ2-7; abundance: once; d_gene: NA; CDR3nt: TGCGCCAGCAGCGCAGCCTTGAACGAGCAGTACTTC; CDR3aa: CASSAALNEQYF
v_gene: TRBV6-6; j_gene: TRBJ2-2; abundance: NA; d_gene: TRBD1; CDR3nt: TGTGCCAGCAGTACTCCTAGACAGGGTAACACCGGGGAGCTGTTTTTT; CDR3aa: CASSTPRQGNTGELFF
v_gene: TRBV4-3; j_gene: TRBJ2-7; abundance: NA; d_gene: TRBD2; CDR3nt: TGCGCCAGCAGCCAGGGCGCGGGGGGCGAGCAGTACTTC; CDR3aa: CASSQGAGGEQYF
v_gene: TRBV12-3/TRBV12-4; j_gene: TRBJ1-1; abundance: NA; d_gene: NA; CDR3nt: TGTGCCAGCAGTTTTAGACGGGGACGGGGCACTGAAGCTTTCTTT; CDR3aa: CASSFRRGRGTEAFF
v_gene: TRBV3-1; j_gene: TRBJ2-1; abundance: once; d_gene: TRBD2; CDR3nt: TGTGCCAGCAGCCCTAGGACTAGCGGACCCTACAATGAGCAGTTCTTC; CDR3aa: CASSPRTSGPYNEQFF
v_gene: TRBV29-1; j_gene: TRBJ2-1; abundance: few; d_gene: NA; CDR3nt: TGCAGCGTTGACTACAATGAGCAGTTCTTC; CDR3aa: CSVDYNEQFF
v_gene: TRBV5-1; j_gene: TRBJ2-3; abundance: few; d_gene: TRBD2; CDR3nt: TGCGCCAGCAGGAAAGACGGGGGGTCCACAGATACGCAGTATTTT; CDR3aa: CASRKDGGSTDTQYF
v_gene: TRBV20-1; j_gene: TRBJ1-5; abundance: NA; d_gene: NA; CDR3nt: TGCAGTGCTAGAGAGGGATCTTACAATCAGCCCCAGCATTTT; CDR3aa: CSAREGSYNQPQHF
v_gene: TRBV20-1; j_gene: TRBJ2-2; abundance: few; d_gene: NA; CDR3nt: TGCAGTGCTTCAACGAACACCGGGGAGCTGTTTTTT; CDR3aa: CSASTNTGELFF
v_gene: TRBV7-2; j_gene: TRBJ2-1; abundance: NA; d_gene: NA; CDR3nt: TGTGCCAGCAGCTTTTCTGGGGGGAGGAATGAGCAGTTCTTC; CDR3aa: CASSFSGGRNEQFF
v_gene: TRBV2; j_gene: TRBJ2-3; abundance: NA; d_gene: NA; CDR3nt: TGTGCCAGCAGTGTTTTAGGTACTAGCACAGATACGCAGTATTTT; CDR3aa: CASSVLGTSTDTQYF
v_gene: TRBV18; j_gene: TRBJ2-5; abundance: NA; d_gene: NA; CDR3nt: TGTGCCAGCTCACCGGATGAAGGGCCCGGAGAGACCCAGTACTTC; CDR3aa: CASSPDEGPGETQYF
v_gene: TRBV6-5; j_gene: TRBJ1-2; abundance: few; d_gene: TRBD1; CDR3nt: TGTGCCAGCAGTTACTCAGGACAGGGGGCTATTCATGGCTACACCTTC; CDR3aa: CASSYSGQGAIHGYTF
v_gene: TRBV4-1; j_gene: TRBJ1-3; abundance: NA; d_gene: NA; CDR3nt: TGCGCCAGCAGCCAAGAGGCCCTGAGACCGAGAAACACCATATATTTT; CDR3aa: CASSQEALRPRNTIYF
v_gene: TRBV20-1; j_gene: TRBJ2-3; abundance: many; d_gene: TRBD2; CDR3nt: TGCAGTGCTCCCGGGACTAGCCTGTATTTT; CDR3aa: CSAPGTSLYF
v_gene: TRBV11-2; j_gene: TRBJ2-1; abundance: NA; d_gene: NA; CDR3nt: TGTGCCAGCAGCTTAGCAGGGCATGGGGCCGCCAATGAGCAGTTCTTC; CDR3aa: CASSLAGHGAANEQFF
v_gene: TRBV12-3/TRBV12-4; j_gene: TRBJ1-2; abundance: few; d_gene: NA; CDR3nt: TGTGCCAGCAGTGACCCCCGGGAGACGGGCGGCTACACCTTC; CDR3aa: CASSDPRETGGYTF
v_gene: TRBV7-2; j_gene: TRBJ2-7; abundance: NA; d_gene: NA; CDR3nt: TGTGCCAGCAGCTCCTACGCGGTAGCGAACTACGAGCAGTACTTC; CDR3aa: CASSSYAVANYEQYF
v_gene: TRBV9; j_gene: TRBJ2-5; abundance: few; d_gene: NA; CDR3nt: TGTGCCAGCAGCGTAGTAGGGACTGCCGAGACCCAGTACTTC; CDR3aa: CASSVVGTAETQYF
v_gene: TRBV5-1; j_gene: TRBJ2-7; abundance: many; d_gene: TRBD1; CDR3nt: TGCGCCAGCAGCTTGGTACCAGGGGGCTACGAGCAGTACTTC; CDR3aa: CASSLVPGGYEQYF
v_gene: TRBV11-3; j_gene: TRBJ2-1; abundance: few; d_gene: NA; CDR3nt: TGTGCCAGCAGCTTGGACTGGGGTGAGCAGTTCTTC; CDR3aa: CASSLDWGEQFF